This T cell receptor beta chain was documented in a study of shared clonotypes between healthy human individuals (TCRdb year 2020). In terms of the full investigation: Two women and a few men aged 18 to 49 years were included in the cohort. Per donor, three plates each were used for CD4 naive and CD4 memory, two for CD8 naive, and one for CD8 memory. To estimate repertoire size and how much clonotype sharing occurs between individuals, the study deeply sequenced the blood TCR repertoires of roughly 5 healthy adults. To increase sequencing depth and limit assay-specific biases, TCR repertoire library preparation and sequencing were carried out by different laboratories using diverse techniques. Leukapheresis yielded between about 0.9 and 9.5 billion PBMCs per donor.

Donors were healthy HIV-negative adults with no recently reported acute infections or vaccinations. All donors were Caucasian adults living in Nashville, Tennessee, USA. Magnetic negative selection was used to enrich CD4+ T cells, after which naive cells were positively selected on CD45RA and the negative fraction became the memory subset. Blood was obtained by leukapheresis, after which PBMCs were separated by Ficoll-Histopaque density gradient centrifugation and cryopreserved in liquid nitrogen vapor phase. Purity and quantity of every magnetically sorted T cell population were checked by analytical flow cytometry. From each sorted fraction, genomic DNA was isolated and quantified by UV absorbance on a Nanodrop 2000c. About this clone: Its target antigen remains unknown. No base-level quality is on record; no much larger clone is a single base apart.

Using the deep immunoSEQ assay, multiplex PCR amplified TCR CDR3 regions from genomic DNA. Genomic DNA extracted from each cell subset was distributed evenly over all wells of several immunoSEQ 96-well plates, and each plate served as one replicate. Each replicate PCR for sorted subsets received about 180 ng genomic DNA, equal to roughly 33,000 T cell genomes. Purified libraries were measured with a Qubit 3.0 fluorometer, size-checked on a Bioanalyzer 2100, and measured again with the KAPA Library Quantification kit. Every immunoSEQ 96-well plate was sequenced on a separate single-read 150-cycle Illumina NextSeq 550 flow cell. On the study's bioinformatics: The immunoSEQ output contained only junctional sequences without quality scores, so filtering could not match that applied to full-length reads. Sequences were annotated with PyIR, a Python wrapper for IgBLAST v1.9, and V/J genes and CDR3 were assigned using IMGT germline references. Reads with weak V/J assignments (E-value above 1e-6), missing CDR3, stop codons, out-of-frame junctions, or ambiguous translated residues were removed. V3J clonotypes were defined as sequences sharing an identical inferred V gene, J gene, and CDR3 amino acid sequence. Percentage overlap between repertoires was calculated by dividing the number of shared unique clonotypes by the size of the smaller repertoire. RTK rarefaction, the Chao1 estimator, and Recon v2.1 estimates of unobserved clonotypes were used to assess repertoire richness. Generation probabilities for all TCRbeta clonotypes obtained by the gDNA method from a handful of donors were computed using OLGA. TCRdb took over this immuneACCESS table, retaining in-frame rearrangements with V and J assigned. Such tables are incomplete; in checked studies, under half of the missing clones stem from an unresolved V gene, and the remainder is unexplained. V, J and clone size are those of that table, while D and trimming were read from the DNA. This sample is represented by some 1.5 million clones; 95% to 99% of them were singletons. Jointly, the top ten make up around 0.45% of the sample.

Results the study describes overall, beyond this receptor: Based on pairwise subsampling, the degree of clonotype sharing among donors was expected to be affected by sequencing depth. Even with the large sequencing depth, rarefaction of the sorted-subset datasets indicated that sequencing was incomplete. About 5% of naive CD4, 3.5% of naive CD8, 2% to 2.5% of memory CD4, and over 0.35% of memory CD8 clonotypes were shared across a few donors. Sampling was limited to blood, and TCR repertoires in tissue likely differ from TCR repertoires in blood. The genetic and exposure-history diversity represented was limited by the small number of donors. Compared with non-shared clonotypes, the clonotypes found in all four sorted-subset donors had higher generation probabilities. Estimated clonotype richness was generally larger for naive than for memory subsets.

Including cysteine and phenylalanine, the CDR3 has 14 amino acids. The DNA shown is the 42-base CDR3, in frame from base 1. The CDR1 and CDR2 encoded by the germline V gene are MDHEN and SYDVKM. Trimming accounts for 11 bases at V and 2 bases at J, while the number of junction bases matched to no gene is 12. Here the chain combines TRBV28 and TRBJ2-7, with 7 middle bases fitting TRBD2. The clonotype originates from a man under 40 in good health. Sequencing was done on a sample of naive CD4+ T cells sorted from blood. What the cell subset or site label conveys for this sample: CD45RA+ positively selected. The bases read TGTGCCGGATCTGGGTTGGCGGGAGCCTACGAGCAGTACTTC. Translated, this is CAGSGLAGAYEQYF. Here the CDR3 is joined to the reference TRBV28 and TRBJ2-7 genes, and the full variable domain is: DVKVTQSSRYLVKRTGEKVFLECVQDMDHENMFWYRQDPGLGLRLIYFSYDVKMKEKGDIPEGYSVSREKKERFSLILESASTNQTSMYLCAGSGLAGAYEQYFGPGTRLTVT.